The T cell receptor beta chain under discussion was sequenced for a study of cytomegalovirus exposure and HLA in healthy donors. The CDR3 runs to 17 residues. The V gene lost 0 bases and the J gene lost 3 bases, with 19 bases spanning the gap. CDR1 is GTSNPN, CDR2 SVGIG, per germline (reference sequence). Separate from the roughly 630-subject first cohort was the approximately 120-subject validation cohort, to which the donors belonged. The table lists this clone with a count of one. Produced via immunoSEQ multiplex PCR; TCRdb's table is partial and in-frame only. This table has 35,000 to 40,000 clones, 90% to 95% appearing once.

Sequencing was carried out using PBMCs. V is TRBV30 and J is TRBJ2-3; weak D call: TRBD2 (5 bases). The clonotype originates from a man between 18 and 29 years old in good health and CMV-seronegative. CDR3: CAWSVISGIDFTDTQYF. CDR3 in DNA: TGTGCCTGGAGTGTAATCTCCGGGATCGACTTTACAGATACGCAGTATTTT. Supplemented by reference TRBV30 and TRBJ2-3, the full variable domain reads SQTIHQWPATLVQPVGSPLSLECTVEGTSNPNLYWYRQAAGRGLQLLFYSVGIGQISSEVPQNLSASRPQDRQFILSSKKLLLSDSGFYLCAWSVISGIDFTDTQYFGPGTRLTVL.